Each of the 21 T cell receptor beta chains below was sequenced from the same sample in a study of shared clonotypes between healthy human individuals. The method was immunoSEQ multiplex PCR; TCRdb's version includes in-frame clones alone and lacks a portion of them. The sample has 1.4 million or so clones; 98% are singletons. Material: naive CD4+ T cells sorted from blood. Specified subset: CD45RA+ positively selected. The receptors were sampled from a man aged 25 to 40 in good health.

The chain combines TRBV7-3 with TRBJ2-3; a possible D gene is TRBD1 (5 bases). The CDR3 covers 15 residues. Germline V CDR1 and CDR2: SGHTA, FQGTGA. Trimming shortened V by 3 bases and J by 1 base, and 11 bases separated the two germline ends. CDR3 amino acids: CASSFRVSGTDTQYF. The CDR3 DNA reads TGTGCCAGCAGCTTCAGGGTTTCCGGCACAGATACGCAGTATTTT.

The genes are TRBV5-1 and TRBJ2-3, with 8 bases lining up with TRBD2. The CDR3 runs to 15 residues. From germline, CDR1 is SGHRS and CDR2 YFSETQ. The V and J ends lost 3 bases and 4 bases, in that order; junction bases with no gene match: 7. The CDR3 sequence is CASSSPAGVPDTQYF. CDR3 coding DNA: TGCGCCAGCAGCTCTCCAGCGGGAGTGCCAGATACGCAGTATTTT.

The chain is built from TRBV9 and TRBJ1-5, with no clear D. Germline V gene lookup returns CDR1 SGDLS and CDR2 YYNGEE. This CDR3 is built from 16 residues. V was cut by 0 bases and J by 3 bases, with 13 bases left in between. CDR3 amino acids: CASSVVSWQNNQPQHF. The CDR3 DNA reads as TGTGCCAGCAGCGTAGTTTCTTGGCAGAACAATCAGCCCCAGCATTTT.

V gene TRBV7-2 combines with J gene TRBJ2-5; maybe TRBD2 (5 bases). The germline V gene encodes CDR1 SGHTA and CDR2 FQGNSA. Deletions cut 2 bases from V and 0 bases from J, with 7 bases between. The CDR3 is made up of 14 amino acids. CDR3 sequence reads: CASSLQLDQETQYF. The DNA of the CDR3 is TGTGCCAGCAGCTTACAACTAGACCAAGAGACCCAGTACTTC. The full variable domain, completed using reference TRBV7-2 and TRBJ2-5, is GAGVSQSPSNKVTEKGKDVELRCDPISGHTALYWYRQSLGQGLEFLIYFQGNSAPDKSGLPSDRFSAERTGGSVSTLTIQRTQQEDSAVYLCASSLQLDQETQYFGPGTRLLVL.

This chain links TRBV5-5 with TRBJ2-1, with 12 bases matching TRBD2. The CDR3 is 15 residues long. Trimming removed 5 bases from V and 0 bases from J; junction bases left unmatched: 0. CDR1 is SGHKS and CDR2 is YYEKEE in the germline V gene (reference sequence). For the CDR3, the DNA is TGTGCCAGCAGGACTAGCGGGAGCTCCTACAATGAGCAGTTCTTC. Translation gives CASRTSGSSYNEQFF. Complete variable domain (other parts from reference TRBV5-5 and TRBJ2-1): DAGVTQSPTHLIKTRGQQVTLRCSPISGHKSVSWYQQVLGQGPQFIFQYYEKEERGRGNFPDRFSARQFPNYSSELNVNALLLGDSALYLCASRTSGSSYNEQFFGPGTRLTVL.

V gene TRBV6-6 combines with J gene TRBJ2-1; D is possibly TRBD2 (5 bases). Trimming stripped 3 bases from V and 5 bases from J, with 17 bases between. The CDR3 length is 16 residues. CDR1 is MNHNY and CDR2 is SVGAGI in the germline V gene (reference sequence). The CDR3 is CASSYNLAYTDNEQFF. DNA of the CDR3: TGTGCCAGCAGTTATAATCTAGCCTACACTGACAATGAGCAGTTCTTC.

This rearrangement joins TRBV4-1 to TRBJ1-5; D is unclear. CDR1 MGHRA and CDR2 YSYEKL come from the germline V gene. Trimming left V 0 bases short and J 2 bases short, with 11 bases between. This CDR3 comprises 16 residues. The CDR3 sequence is CASSQDLRAGNQPQHF. Here the CDR3 DNA reads TGCGCCAGCAGCCAAGATCTGAGGGCTGGCAATCAGCCCCAGCATTTT.

The genes are TRBV5-1 and TRBJ2-1; possibly TRBD1 for D (6 bases). The germline V gene has CDR1 SGHRS and CDR2 YFSETQ. The CDR3 is 13 residues long. V lost 5 bases and J 4 bases, leaving 10 bases between the germline ends. In nucleotides, the CDR3 is TGCGCCAGCAGGATGGACAGTTACAATGAGCAGTTCTTC. Translated: CASRMDSYNEQFF.

This rearrangement joins TRBV25-1 to TRBJ2-4, with a weak D call TRBD2 (5 bases). Trimming stripped 4 bases from V and 1 base from J, with 14 bases between. Germline lookup yields CDR1 MGHDK and CDR2 SYGVNS. The CDR3 contains 16 residues. As DNA, the CDR3 is TGTGCCAGCAGTGTTCGCCTAGCCTATGCCAAAAACATTCAGTACTTC. It yields the protein CASSVRLAYAKNIQYF.

The count of this clone is one. The rearrangement uses TRBV6-4 and TRBJ2-1, with a possible D match to TRBD2 (6 bases). V was shortened by 6 bases and J by 1 base, with 13 bases between the two germline ends. The germline gives CDR1 MRHNA, CDR2 SNTAGT. The CDR3 runs 15 residues. CDR3 region: CASRQLAFSYNEQFF. Here the CDR3 DNA reads TGTGCCAGCAGACAGCTAGCGTTTTCCTACAATGAGCAGTTCTTC.

CDR3: CATSFGRAQYTQYF. The DNA of the CDR3 is TGTGCCACCAGTTTCGGGAGGGCTCAATATACGCAGTATTTT. The chain couples TRBV15 to TRBJ2-3; 8 bases line up with TRBD2. The CDR3 runs 14 residues. The V and J ends lost 6 bases and 7 bases, in that order; junction bases with no gene match: 9. The germline gives CDR1 LNHNV, CDR2 YYDKDF (reference sequence).

The genes are TRBV28 and TRBJ2-1; 8 bases align to TRBD2. This CDR3 has 16 amino acids. Germline assignment: CDR1 MDHEN and CDR2 SYDVKM. V shed 6 bases, J shed 6 bases, and the junction held 13 bases outside the gene matches. In DNA form, the CDR3 reads TGTGCCAGCAGCCCCTATAGGTCTAGCGGGTTCAATGAGCAGTTCTTC. Protein product: CASSPYRSSGFNEQFF.

The V call is TRBV7-2, the J call TRBJ2-7; possible D gene TRBD2, 6 bases. The germline V and J ends were trimmed by 5 bases and 1 base, with 27 bases remaining between them. CDR1 and CDR2 from the germline V gene are SGHTA and FQGNSA. The CDR3 has 19 residues. CDR3 DNA: TGTGCCAGCAGCCGGGCAACGGCGGGACGCCCAAGCAGGTCCTACGAGCAGTACTTC. It yields the protein CASSRATAGRPSRSYEQYF.

Worth noting for this clone: Other nucleotide sequences from this sample produce the same CDR3. The chain employs TRBV5-4 and TRBJ2-3; 10 nucleotides match TRBD1. In germline, CDR1 is SGHNT, CDR2 YYREEE (reference sequence). CDR3 size: 15 residues. J lost 0 bases, V lost 4 bases, and 2 bases had no gene match. The CDR3 here is CASSLDRGSTDTQYF. In nucleotides, the CDR3 is TGTGCCAGCAGCCTGGACAGGGGGAGCACAGATACGCAGTATTTT.

J is TRBJ1-1 and V is TRBV18, with TRBD1 matching 12 bases. From germline, CDR1 is KGHSH and CDR2 LQKENI. The trim removed 4 bases at V and 1 base at J, leaving 1 base unmatched. The CDR3 is 15 amino acids. CDR3 in amino acids: CASSRDRGPNTEAFF. DNA for the CDR3: TGTGCCAGCTCACGGGACAGGGGGCCGAACACTGAAGCTTTCTTT.

V gene TRBV7-8 combines with J gene TRBJ2-1; 7 nucleotides match TRBD1. Germline loops: CDR1 SGHVS, CDR2 FQNEAQ. The CDR3 spans 13 residues. V shed 7 bases, J shed 4 bases, and the junction held 4 bases outside the gene matches. DNA for the CDR3: TGTGCCAGCACCGAGGGACAGTACAATGAGCAGTTCTTC. It yields the protein CASTEGQYNEQFF.

This clone was seen just once. The rearrangement uses TRBV5-1 and TRBJ2-7, with D perhaps assigned TRBD1 or TRBD2 (7 bases each). Trimming pared 5 bases from V and 11 bases from J, leaving 29 bases between. The germline V gene encodes CDR1 SGHRS and CDR2 YFSETQ. This CDR3 is built from 16 residues. The CDR3 DNA is TGCGCCAGCAGTACCGGACTAGACAGGGCCCGGATCGGGGAGTACTTC. Protein sequence: CASSTGLDRARIGEYF.

The V gene is TRBV29-1, the J gene TRBJ2-7, with D unclear. Germline V gives CDR1 SQVTM, CDR2 ANQGSEA. The CDR3 is made up of 12 amino acids. Trimming left V 4 bases short and J 6 bases short, with 13 bases between. CDR3 protein: CSVAARVSEQYF. CDR3 nucleotides: TGCAGCGTTGCGGCCCGGGTCTCCGAGCAGTACTTC.

The rearrangement joins TRBV2 to TRBJ1-1; D is undetermined. Trimming removed 6 bases at V and 1 base at J, with 12 bases between. CDR1 and CDR2 from the germline V gene are SNHLY and FYNNEI. This CDR3 is 14 amino acids long. Here the CDR3 DNA reads TGTGCCAGCAGACCAATCCAAAGGAACACTGAAGCTTTCTTT. As protein: CASRPIQRNTEAFF. Filled out from reference TRBV2 and TRBJ1-1, the complete variable domain reads EPEVTQTPSHQVTQMGQEVILRCVPISNHLYFYWYRQILGQKVEFLVSFYNNEISEKSEIFDDQFSVERPDGSNFTLKIRSTKLEDSAMYFCASRPIQRNTEAFFGQGTRLTVV.

The chain combines TRBV4-1 with TRBJ2-1; 8 bases fit TRBD2. V was pared by 0 bases and J by 3 bases, with 4 bases of the junction left unmatched. Germline loops: CDR1 MGHRA, CDR2 YSYEKL. There are 16 residues in the CDR3. The CDR3: CASSQDPAGGYNEQFF. The CDR3 DNA sequence: TGCGCCAGCAGCCAAGATCCGGCGGGAGGCTACAATGAGCAGTTCTTC.

The chain couples TRBV5-4 to TRBJ1-1; possibly TRBD1 for D (5 bases). The CDR3 sequence is 14 residues long. Per the germline V gene, CDR1 is SGHNT and CDR2 is YYREEE (reference sequence). Trimming stripped 4 bases from V and 4 bases from J, with 14 bases between. This CDR3 is CASSRDFGSTEAFF. CDR3 coding DNA: TGTGCCAGCAGCCGGGACTTCGGGAGCACTGAAGCTTTCTTT.